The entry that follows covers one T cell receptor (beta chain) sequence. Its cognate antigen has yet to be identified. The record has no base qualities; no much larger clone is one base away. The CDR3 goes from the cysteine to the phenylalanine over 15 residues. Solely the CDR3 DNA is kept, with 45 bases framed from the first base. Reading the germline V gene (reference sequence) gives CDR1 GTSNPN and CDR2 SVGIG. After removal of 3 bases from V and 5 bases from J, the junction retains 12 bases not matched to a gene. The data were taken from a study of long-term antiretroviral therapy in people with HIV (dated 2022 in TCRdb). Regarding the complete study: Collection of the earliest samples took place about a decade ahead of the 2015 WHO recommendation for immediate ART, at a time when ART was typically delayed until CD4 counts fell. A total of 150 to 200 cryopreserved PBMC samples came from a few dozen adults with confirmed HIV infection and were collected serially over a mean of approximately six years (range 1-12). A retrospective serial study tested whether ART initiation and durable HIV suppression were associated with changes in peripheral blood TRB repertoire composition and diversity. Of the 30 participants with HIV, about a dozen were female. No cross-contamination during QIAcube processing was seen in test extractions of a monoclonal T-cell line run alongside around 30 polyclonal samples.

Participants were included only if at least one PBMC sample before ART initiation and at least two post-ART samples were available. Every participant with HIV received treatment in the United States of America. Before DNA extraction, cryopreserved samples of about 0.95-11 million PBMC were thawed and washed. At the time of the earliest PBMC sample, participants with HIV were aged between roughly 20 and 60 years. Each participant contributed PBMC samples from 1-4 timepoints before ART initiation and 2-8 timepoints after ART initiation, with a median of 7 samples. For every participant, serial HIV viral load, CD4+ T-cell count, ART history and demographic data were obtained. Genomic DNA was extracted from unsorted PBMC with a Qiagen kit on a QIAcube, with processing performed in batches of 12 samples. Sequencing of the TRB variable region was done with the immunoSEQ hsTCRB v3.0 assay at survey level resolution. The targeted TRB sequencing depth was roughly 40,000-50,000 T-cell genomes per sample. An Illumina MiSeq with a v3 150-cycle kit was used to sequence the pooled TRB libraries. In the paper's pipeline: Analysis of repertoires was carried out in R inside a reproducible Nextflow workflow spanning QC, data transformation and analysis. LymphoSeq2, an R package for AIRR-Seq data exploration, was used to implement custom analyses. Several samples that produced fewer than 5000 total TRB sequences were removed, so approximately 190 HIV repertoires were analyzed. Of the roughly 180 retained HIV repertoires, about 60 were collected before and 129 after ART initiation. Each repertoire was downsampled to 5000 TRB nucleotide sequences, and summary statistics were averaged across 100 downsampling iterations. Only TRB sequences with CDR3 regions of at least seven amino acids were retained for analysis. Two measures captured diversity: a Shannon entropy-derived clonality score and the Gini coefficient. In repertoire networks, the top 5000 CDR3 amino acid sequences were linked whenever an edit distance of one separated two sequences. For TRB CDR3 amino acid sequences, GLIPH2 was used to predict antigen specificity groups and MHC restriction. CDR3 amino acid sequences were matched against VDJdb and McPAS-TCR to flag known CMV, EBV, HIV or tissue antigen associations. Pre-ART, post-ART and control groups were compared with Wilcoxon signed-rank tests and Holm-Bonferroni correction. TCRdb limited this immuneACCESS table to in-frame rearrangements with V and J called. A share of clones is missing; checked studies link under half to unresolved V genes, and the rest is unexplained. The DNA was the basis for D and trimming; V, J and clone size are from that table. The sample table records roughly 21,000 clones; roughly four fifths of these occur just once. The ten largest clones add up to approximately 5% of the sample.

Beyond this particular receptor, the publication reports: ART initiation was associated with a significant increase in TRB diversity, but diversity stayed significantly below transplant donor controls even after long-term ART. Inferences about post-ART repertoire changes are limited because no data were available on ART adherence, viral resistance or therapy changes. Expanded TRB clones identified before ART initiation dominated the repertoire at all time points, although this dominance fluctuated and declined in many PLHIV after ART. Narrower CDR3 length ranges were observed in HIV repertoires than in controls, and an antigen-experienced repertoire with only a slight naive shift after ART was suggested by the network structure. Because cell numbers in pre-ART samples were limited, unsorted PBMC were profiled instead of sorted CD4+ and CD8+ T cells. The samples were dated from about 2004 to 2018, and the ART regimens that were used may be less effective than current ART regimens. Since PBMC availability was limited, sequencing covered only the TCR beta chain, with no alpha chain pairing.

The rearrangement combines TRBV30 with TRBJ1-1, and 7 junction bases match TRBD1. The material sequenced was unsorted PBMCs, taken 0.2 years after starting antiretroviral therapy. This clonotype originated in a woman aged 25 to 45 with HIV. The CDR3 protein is CAWSLADRDGTEAFF. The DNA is TGTGCCTGGAGCTTAGCTGACAGGGATGGAACTGAAGCTTTCTTT.